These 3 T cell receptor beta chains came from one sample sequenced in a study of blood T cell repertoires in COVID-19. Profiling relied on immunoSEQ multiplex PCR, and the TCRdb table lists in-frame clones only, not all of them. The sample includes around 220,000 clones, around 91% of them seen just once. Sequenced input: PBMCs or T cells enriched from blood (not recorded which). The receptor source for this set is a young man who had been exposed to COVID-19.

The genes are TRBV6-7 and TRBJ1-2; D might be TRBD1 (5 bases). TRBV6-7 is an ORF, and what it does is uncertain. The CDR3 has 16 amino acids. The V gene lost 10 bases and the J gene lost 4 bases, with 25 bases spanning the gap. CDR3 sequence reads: CATPFLHPGTTYGYTF. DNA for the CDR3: TGTGCCACTCCGTTTTTACATCCGGGGACTACCTATGGCTACACCTTC.

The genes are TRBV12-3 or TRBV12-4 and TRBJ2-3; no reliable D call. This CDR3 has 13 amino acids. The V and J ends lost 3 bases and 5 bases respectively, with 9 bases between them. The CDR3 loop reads CASSFLVVDTQYF. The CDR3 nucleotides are TGTGCCAGCAGTTTTTTGGTAGTAGATACGCAGTATTTT.

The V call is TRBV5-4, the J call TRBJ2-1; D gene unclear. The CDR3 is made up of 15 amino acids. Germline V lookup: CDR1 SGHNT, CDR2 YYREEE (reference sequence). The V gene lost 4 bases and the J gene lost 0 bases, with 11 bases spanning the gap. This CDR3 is CASSQTPSSYNEQFF. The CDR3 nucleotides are TGTGCCAGCAGCCAGACTCCGAGCTCCTACAATGAGCAGTTCTTC.